This TCR beta chain was observed in a study of blood T cells in healthy people across ages (dated by TCRdb to the mid-2010s). Looking at the study overall: In model experiments, template switching captured roughly one uniquely barcoded TCR beta cDNA molecule for every two T cells. The donors were split into four age groups: young (average 16 years), middle-aged (39), aged (62) and long-lived (under 85). For two donors (one aged 18 to 30 and one aged 80 or older), the study analyzed two additional independent replicas of 1 million unique cDNA reads from the same blood draw. To avoid experimental bias, donors of different ages were distributed randomly across sequencing lanes. The study measured age-related changes in TCR beta repertoire diversity using deep sequencing normalized with unique cDNA molecular identifiers. Results the study describes overall, beyond this receptor: Total diversity estimates from one million sequenced T cells were considered lower bounds and underestimates. There was a strong correlation between observed TCR beta diversity and the percentage of naive T cells measured by flow cytometry. Since profiling was done on bulk unsorted PBMCs, naive and antigen-experienced compartments could not be conclusively compared. Observed TCR beta diversity per million T cells fell roughly linearly with age, and a significant reduction was already apparent by age roughly 40. Compared with the aged group, the long-lived group had more naive CD4+ T cells, fewer expanded clones and increased TCR diversity, a pattern suggesting age selection. Because the CMV infection status of the donors was unknown, age-related changes in expanded clonotypes may potentially have been confounded.

The donors were roughly 39 Caucasian individuals from Russia, aged roughly 6 to 95 years, who were systemically healthy. Each donor gave about 10 milliliters of peripheral blood, drawn into EDTA-treated Vacutainer tubes. Ficoll-Paque density-gradient centrifugation was used to isolate PBMCs, with at least 6.5 million per sample. Total RNA, at least 5 micrograms per sample, was extracted from PBMCs with Trizol reagent. The percentages of naive CD45RAhigh/CD27high T cells were determined by flow cytometry on a PBMC aliquot from every donor. The method was 5' RACE. Instrument used: Illumina HiSeq 2500. A second PCR of roughly 7 to 11 cycles was performed with a sample-barcoded 5' primer and a J-beta primer mix. Each TCR beta cDNA molecule received a unique molecular identifier from a template-switch 5' adaptor carrying 12 random nucleotides. Each sample yielded at least 3 million CDR3-containing paired-end reads. First-strand cDNA was synthesized from all RNA with the Mint cDNA synthesis kit, primed by a TRBC-specific oligonucleotide. All cDNA was treated with uracil-DNA glycosylase and then went through a first 18-cycle PCR with the universal primers M1SS and BC2_uni_R. For the original study's pipeline: Normalization of each sample was performed by random selection of 1 million high-quality reads, each carrying a distinct molecular identifier. Reads with shared molecular identifiers were discarded instead of being binned into consensus sequences. MiTCR, with a Q25 quality threshold and the strictest error-elimination algorithm, was used for CDR3 identification, clonotype clustering and error correction. A nonparametric unseen species model with Euler transformation was used to estimate a lower bound on total TCR beta diversity. TCRdb applied fastp at Q25 and MiXCR to the public reads, then kept only in-frame beta chains. Duplicate CDR3 protein sequences are folded into a single record with the most common DNA and genes. The V and J calls and clone size are TCRdb's, not the authors'. This sample lists over 600,000 distinct CDR3 sequences; over 20% were detected once. Around 3.4% of the sample is in the top ten clones.

In regard to this clonotype: What antigen it recognizes has not been identified. Nothing much larger sits one base from this clone, and base qualities are not available.

V and J lose 7 bases and 5 bases, and a span of 12 bases separates them. Measured from the cysteine to the phenylalanine, the CDR3 is 12 residues long. The entry retains the CDR3 DNA only, 36 bases that are in frame from base 1. The clonotype originates from a man between 65 and 80 years old in good health. The specimen sequenced was blood. The sequence joins TRBV12-3 or TRBV12-4 to TRBJ2-7, with the D segment identity uncertain. The CDR3 here reads CASTFGPNEQYF. The DNA sequence follows: TGTGCCAGCACATTTGGCCCCAACGAGCAGTACTTC.